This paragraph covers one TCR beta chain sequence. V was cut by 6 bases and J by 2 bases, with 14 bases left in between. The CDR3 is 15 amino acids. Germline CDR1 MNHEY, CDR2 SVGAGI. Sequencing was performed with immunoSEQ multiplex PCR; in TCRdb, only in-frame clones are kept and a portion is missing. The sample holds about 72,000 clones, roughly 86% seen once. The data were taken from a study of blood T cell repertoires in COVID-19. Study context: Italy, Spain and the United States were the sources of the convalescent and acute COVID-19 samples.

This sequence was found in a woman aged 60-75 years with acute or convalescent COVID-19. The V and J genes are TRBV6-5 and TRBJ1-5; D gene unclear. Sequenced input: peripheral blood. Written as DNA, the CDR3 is TGTGCCAGCAGAAACACCTTAATTGGCAATCAGCCCCAGCATTTT. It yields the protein CASRNTLIGNQPQHF.